This TCR beta chain was sequenced for a study of blood T cells in healthy people across ages. Study-level background: Template switching captured about one barcoded beta molecule per two T cells.

Each donor supplied around 9.6 milliliters of peripheral blood. Study results and limitations: For the donors, CMV status was unknown and possibly confounded expanded clonotype changes. Diversity figures derived from one million T cells were judged to underestimate the true value.

The use of a sample-barcoded 5' primer and a J-beta primer mix characterized a second PCR of about 7 to 12 cycles. TCRdb reanalysed the 5' RACE reads using MiXCR and keeps one entry per CDR3 protein. The table includes around 800,000 distinct CDR3 sequences, 53% detected once. In the case of this clonotype: Antigen specificity is unknown.

The V end was cut by 6 bases, the J end by 1 base, with 18 bases between. This CDR3 has 16 residues. Germline assignment: CDR1 MDHEN and CDR2 SYDVKM. This TCR derives from a man older than 75 in good health. Material: blood. The V call is TRBV28, the J call TRBJ1-1, with a weak D call TRBD1 (5 bases). The CDR3 reads CASSQGRRKSNTEAFF. The DNA for the CDR3 is TGTGCCAGCAGCCAGGGACGGCGGAAATCGAACACTGAAGCTTTCTTT.